This is a list of T cell receptor beta chains from one sample in a study of cytomegalovirus exposure and HLA in healthy donors. Clones were read by immunoSEQ multiplex PCR, and TCRdb kept only the in-frame ones, dropping some. The sample lists under 200,000 clones; 84% were seen once. The sample taken for sequencing was PBMCs. The receptors were gathered from a man aged 25-40 years in good health and CMV-seronegative. CDR3s include the opening cysteine and the closing phenylalanine or tryptophan. Fields, in order: clone size, V gene, J gene, D gene, CDR3 protein, CDR3 DNA. The D gene is left open where the match is weak. Size is omitted from some rows. Given values are once, few, many or a class for expanded clones.

clone size: .; V gene: TRBV5-1; J gene: TRBJ2-1; D gene: .; CDR3 protein: CASSLVVSGSDEQFF; CDR3 DNA: TGCGCCAGCAGCTTGGTCGTGTCGGGGTCGGATGAGCAGTTCTTC
clone size: .; V gene: TRBV7-9; J gene: TRBJ1-4; D gene: .; CDR3 protein: CASSWLGEKLFF; CDR3 DNA: TGTGCCAGCAGCTGGCTCGGGGAAAAACTGTTTTTT
clone size: once; V gene: TRBV30; J gene: TRBJ1-1; D gene: .; CDR3 protein: CASRQEMNTEAFF; CDR3 DNA: TGTGCCTCCCGACAGGAGATGAACACTGAAGCTTTCTTT
clone size: .; V gene: TRBV18; J gene: TRBJ1-4; D gene: TRBD1; CDR3 protein: CASSPGTGGFPNEKLFF; CDR3 DNA: TGTGCCAGCTCCCCCGGGACAGGGGGCTTCCCTAATGAAAAACTGTTTTTT
clone size: .; V gene: TRBV5-1; J gene: TRBJ2-1; D gene: .; CDR3 protein: CASSAGGYNEQFF; CDR3 DNA: TGCGCCAGCAGCGCCGGGGGATACAATGAGCAGTTCTTC
clone size: .; V gene: TRBV29-1; J gene: TRBJ2-7; D gene: TRBD1; CDR3 protein: CSGNRGLEQYF; CDR3 DNA: TGCAGCGGAAACAGGGGGCTGGAGCAGTACTTC
clone size: .; V gene: TRBV7-2; J gene: TRBJ2-4; D gene: TRBD1; CDR3 protein: CASSYRGQNIQYF; CDR3 DNA: TGTGCCAGCAGCTACAGGGGGCAAAACATTCAGTACTTC
clone size: .; V gene: TRBV27; J gene: TRBJ2-1; D gene: .; CDR3 protein: CASKYSEVNEQFF; CDR3 DNA: TGTGCCAGCAAGTATTCAGAGGTCAATGAGCAGTTCTTC
clone size: .; V gene: TRBV6-4; J gene: TRBJ2-7; D gene: TRBD2; CDR3 protein: CASRVLAGGSYEQYF; CDR3 DNA: TGTGCCAGCAGGGTACTAGCGGGGGGCTCCTACGAGCAGTACTTC
clone size: .; V gene: TRBV7-8; J gene: TRBJ1-2; D gene: .; CDR3 protein: CASSPMGYAEGYTF; CDR3 DNA: TGTGCCAGCAGCCCAATGGGTTATGCGGAGGGCTACACCTTC
clone size: once; V gene: TRBV5-1; J gene: TRBJ2-1; D gene: .; CDR3 protein: CASSLALWQGLNNEQFF; CDR3 DNA: TGCGCCAGCAGCTTGGCCTTATGGCAGGGTTTGAACAATGAGCAGTTCTTC
clone size: .; V gene: TRBV6-5; J gene: TRBJ1-3; D gene: .; CDR3 protein: CASKGGLSGNTIYF; CDR3 DNA: TGTGCCAGCAAGGGGGGGCTTTCTGGAAACACCATATATTTT
clone size: .; V gene: TRBV2; J gene: TRBJ2-3; D gene: .; CDR3 protein: CASSSASEADTQYF; CDR3 DNA: TGTGCCAGCAGTTCTGCGAGCGAAGCAGATACGCAGTATTTT
clone size: .; V gene: TRBV7-9; J gene: TRBJ2-7; D gene: .; CDR3 protein: CASSLVTGPSSYEQYF; CDR3 DNA: TGTGCCAGCAGCTTAGTTACAGGGCCGAGCTCCTACGAGCAGTACTTC
clone size: .; V gene: TRBV12-5; J gene: TRBJ2-1; D gene: .; CDR3 protein: CASGLVLGHEQFF; CDR3 DNA: TGTGCTAGTGGTTTGGTACTGGGGCATGAGCAGTTCTTC
clone size: .; V gene: TRBV6-1; J gene: TRBJ2-3; D gene: TRBD1; CDR3 protein: CASSEAGQGVGTDTQYF; CDR3 DNA: TGTGCCAGCAGTGAAGCGGGACAGGGAGTCGGCACAGATACGCAGTATTTT
clone size: .; V gene: TRBV4-1; J gene: TRBJ2-7; D gene: .; CDR3 protein: CASSQVARVYEQYF; CDR3 DNA: TGCGCCAGCAGCCAAGTGGCCAGGGTCTACGAGCAGTACTTC
clone size: .; V gene: TRBV7-6; J gene: TRBJ2-1; D gene: TRBD2; CDR3 protein: CASRPGLAGGYEQFF; CDR3 DNA: TGTGCCAGCAGACCCGGACTAGCGGGAGGGTATGAGCAGTTCTTC